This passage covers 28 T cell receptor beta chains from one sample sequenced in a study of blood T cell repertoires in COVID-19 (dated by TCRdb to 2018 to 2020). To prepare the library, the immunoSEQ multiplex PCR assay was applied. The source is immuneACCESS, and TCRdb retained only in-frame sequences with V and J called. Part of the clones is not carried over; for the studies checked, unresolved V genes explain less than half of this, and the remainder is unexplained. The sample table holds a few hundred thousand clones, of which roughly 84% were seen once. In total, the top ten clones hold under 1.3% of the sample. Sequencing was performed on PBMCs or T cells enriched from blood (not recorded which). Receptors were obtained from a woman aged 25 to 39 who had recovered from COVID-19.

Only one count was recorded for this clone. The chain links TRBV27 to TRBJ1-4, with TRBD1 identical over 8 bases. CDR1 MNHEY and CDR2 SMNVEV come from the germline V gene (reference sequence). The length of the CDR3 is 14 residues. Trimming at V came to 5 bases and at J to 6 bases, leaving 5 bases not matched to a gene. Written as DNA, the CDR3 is TGTGCCAGCAGTCCGGGACAGGCCTATGAAAAACTGTTTTTT. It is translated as CASSPGQAYEKLFF.

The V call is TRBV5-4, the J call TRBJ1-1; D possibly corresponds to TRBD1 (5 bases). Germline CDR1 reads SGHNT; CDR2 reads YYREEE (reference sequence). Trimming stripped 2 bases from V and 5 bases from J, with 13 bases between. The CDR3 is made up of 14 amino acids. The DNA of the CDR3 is TGTGCCAGCAGCTTTCAGGGATTTGGTACTGAAGCTTTCTTT. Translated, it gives CASSFQGFGTEAFF.

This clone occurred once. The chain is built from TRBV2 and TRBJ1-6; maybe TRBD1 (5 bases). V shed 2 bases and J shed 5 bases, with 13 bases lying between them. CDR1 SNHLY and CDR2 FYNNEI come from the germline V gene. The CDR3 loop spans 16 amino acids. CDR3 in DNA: TGTGCCAGCAGTGAACGAGGACAAATTAATAATTCACCCCTCCACTTT. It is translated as CASSERGQINNSPLHF.

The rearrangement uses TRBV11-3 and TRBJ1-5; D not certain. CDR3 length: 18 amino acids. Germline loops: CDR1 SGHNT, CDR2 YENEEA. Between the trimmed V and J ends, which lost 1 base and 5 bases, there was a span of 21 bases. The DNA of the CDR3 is TGTGCCAGCAGCTTAGGGGGTCGAGGGTACCCCAAAGATCAGCCCCAGCATTTT. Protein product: CASSLGGRGYPKDQPQHF.

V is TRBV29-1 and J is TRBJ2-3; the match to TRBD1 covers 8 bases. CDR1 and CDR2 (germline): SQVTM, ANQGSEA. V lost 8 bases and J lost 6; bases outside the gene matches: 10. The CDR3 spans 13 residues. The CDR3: CSHRWTGSDTQYF. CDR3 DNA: TGCAGCCACAGGTGGACAGGGTCGGATACGCAGTATTTT.

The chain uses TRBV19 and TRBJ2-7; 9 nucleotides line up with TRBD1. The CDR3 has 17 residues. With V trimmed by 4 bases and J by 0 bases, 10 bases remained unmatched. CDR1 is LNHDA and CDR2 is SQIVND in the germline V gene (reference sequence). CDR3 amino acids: CASSKRTGDASSYEQYF. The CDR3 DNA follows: TGTGCCAGTAGTAAACGGACAGGGGACGCGAGCTCCTACGAGCAGTACTTC.

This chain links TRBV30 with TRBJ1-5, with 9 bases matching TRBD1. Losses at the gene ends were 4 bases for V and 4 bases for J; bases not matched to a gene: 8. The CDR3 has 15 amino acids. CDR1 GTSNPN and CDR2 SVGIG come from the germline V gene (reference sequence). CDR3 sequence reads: CAWTDGTGTNQPQHF. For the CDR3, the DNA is TGTGCCTGGACAGACGGGACAGGGACGAATCAGCCCCAGCATTTT.

The DNA of the CDR3 is TGTGCCAGCAGTCGGGACAGTAACTATGGCTACACCTTC. Encoded protein: CASSRDSNYGYTF. The chain has TRBV2 and TRBJ1-2; 7 bases agree with TRBD1. CDR1 is SNHLY, CDR2 FYNNEI, per germline. J gave up 1 base and V 5 bases, and 1 base lay outside the gene matches. The CDR3 is made up of 13 amino acids.

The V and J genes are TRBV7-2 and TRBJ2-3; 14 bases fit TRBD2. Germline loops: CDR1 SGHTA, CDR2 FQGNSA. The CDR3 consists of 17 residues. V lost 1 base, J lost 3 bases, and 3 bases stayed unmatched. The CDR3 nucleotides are TGTGCCAGCAGCTTAGTCCGACTAGCGGGGGGGACAGATACGCAGTATTTT. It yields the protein CASSLVRLAGGTDTQYF.

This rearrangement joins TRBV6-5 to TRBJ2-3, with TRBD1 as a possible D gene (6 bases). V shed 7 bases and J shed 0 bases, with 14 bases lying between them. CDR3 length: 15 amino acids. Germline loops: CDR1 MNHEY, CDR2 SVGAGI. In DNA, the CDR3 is TGTGCCAGCATTGCAGGGGTCTTGAGCACAGATACGCAGTATTTT. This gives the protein CASIAGVLSTDTQYF.

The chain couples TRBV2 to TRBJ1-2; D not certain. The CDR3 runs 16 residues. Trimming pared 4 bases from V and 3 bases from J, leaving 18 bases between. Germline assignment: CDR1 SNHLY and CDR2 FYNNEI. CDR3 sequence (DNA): TGTGCCAGCAGTGGCAGAGAAAGCGGCTCCTACTATGGCTACACCTTC. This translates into CASSGRESGSYYGYTF.

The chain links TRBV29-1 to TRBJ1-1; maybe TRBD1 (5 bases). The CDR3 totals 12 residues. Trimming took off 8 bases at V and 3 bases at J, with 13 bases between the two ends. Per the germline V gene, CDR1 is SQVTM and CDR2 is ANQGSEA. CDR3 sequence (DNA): TGCAGCACCCGTGGGGGGGACACTGAAGCTTTCTTT. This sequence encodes CSTRGGDTEAFF.

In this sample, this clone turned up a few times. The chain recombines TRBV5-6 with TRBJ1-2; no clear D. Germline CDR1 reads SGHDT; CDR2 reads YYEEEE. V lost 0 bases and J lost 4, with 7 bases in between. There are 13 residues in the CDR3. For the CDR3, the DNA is TGTGCCAGCAGCTTGGCCGGTACCTATGGCTACACCTTC. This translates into CASSLAGTYGYTF.

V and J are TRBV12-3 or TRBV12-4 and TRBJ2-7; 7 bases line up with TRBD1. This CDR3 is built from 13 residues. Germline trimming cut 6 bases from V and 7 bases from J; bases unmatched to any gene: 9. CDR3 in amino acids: CASRETGLEEQYF. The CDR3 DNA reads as TGTGCCAGCAGAGAGACAGGGTTGGAAGAGCAGTACTTC.

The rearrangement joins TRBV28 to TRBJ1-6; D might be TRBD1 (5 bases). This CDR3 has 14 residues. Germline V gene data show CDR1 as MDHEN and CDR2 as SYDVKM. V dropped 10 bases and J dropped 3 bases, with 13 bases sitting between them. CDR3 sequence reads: CATDRQIYNSPLHF. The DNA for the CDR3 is TGTGCCACCGACCGACAGATCTATAATTCACCCCTCCACTTT.

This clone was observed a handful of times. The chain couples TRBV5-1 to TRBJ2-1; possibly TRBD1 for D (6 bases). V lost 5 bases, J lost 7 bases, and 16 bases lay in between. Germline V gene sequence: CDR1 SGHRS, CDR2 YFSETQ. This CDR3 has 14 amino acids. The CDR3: CASSGGRVGNEQFF. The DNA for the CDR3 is TGCGCCAGCAGTGGGGGCAGGGTCGGGAATGAGCAGTTCTTC. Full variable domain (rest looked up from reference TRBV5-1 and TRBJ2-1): KAGVTQTPRYLIKTRGQQVTLSCSPISGHRSVSWYQQTPGQGLQFLFEYFSETQRNKGNFPGRFSGRQFSNSRSEMNVSTLELGDSALYLCASSGGRVGNEQFFGPGTRLTVL.

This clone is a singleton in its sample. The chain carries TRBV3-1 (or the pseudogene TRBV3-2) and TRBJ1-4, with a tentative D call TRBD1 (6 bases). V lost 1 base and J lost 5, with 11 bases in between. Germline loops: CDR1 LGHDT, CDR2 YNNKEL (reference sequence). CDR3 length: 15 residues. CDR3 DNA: TGTGCCAGCAGCCAAGGGGGGCAGGGAAATGAAAAACTGTTTTTT. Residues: CASSQGGQGNEKLFF.

The CDR3 reads CASSDQPNRRSYGYTF. CDR3 DNA sequence: TGTGCCAGCAGTGACCAACCTAACAGAAGAAGCTATGGCTACACCTTC. This rearrangement joins TRBV6-1 to TRBJ1-2; no clear D. The CDR3 has 16 amino acids. Trimming removed 3 bases from V and 4 bases from J, with 18 bases in between. The germline gives CDR1 MNHNS, CDR2 SASEGT.

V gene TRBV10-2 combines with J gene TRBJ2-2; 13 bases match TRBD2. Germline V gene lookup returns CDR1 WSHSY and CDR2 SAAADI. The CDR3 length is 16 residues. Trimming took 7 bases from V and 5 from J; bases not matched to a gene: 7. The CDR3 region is CASTVPGLAGTGELFF. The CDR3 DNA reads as TGCGCCAGCACTGTCCCGGGACTAGCGGGAACCGGGGAGCTGTTTTTT.

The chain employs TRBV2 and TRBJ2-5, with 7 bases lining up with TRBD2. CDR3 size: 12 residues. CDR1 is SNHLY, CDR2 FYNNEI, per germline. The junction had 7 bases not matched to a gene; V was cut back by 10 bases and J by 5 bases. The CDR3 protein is CATAQGGETQYF. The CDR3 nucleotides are TGTGCCACCGCCCAGGGAGGGGAGACCCAGTACTTC.

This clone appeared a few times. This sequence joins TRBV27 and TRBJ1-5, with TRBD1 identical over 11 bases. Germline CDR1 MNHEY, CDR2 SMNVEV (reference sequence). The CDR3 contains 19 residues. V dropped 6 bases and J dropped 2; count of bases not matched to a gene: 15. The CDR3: CASSKRTGTGGLGNQPQHF. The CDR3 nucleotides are TGTGCCAGCAGCAAAAGGACGGGGACAGGGGGGCTCGGCAATCAGCCCCAGCATTTT.

In DNA, the CDR3 is TGTGCCAGCAGACCAGGGGGCTCGGCTGAAGCTTTCTTT. This codes for CASRPGGSAEAFF. The gene calls are TRBV3-1 (or the pseudogene TRBV3-2) and TRBJ1-1, with 8 positions matching TRBD1. The CDR3 is 13 amino acids. V was clipped by 6 bases and J by 6 bases; unmatched bases: 6. Germline V lookup: CDR1 LGHDT, CDR2 YNNKEL (reference sequence).

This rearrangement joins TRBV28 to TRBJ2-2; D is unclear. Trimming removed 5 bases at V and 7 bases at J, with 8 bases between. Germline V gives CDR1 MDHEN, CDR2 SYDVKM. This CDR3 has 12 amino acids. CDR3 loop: CASSPELGELFF. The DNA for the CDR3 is TGTGCCAGCAGTCCGGAGCTCGGGGAGCTGTTTTTT.

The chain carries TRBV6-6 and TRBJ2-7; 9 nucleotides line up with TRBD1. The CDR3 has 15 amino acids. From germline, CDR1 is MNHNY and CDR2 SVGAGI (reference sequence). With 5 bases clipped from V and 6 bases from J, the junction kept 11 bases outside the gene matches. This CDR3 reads CASSGTGPIGSEQYF. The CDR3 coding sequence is TGTGCCAGCAGTGGGACAGGGCCGATCGGGTCCGAGCAGTACTTC.

The CDR3 coding sequence is TGTGCCAGCAGACTGGACACCGGATTCACTGAAGCTTTCTTT. This translates into CASRLDTGFTEAFF. J is TRBJ1-1 and V is TRBV6-5, with a weak D call TRBD1 (5 bases). Trimming took off 6 bases at V and 4 bases at J, with 15 bases between the two ends. The CDR3 is made up of 14 amino acids. Germline CDR1 is MNHEY and CDR2 is SVGAGI.

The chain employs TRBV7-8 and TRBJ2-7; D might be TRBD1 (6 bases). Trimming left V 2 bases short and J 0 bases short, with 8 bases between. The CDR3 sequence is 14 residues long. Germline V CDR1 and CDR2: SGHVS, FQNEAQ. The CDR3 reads CASSLYRDSYEQYF. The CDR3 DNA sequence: TGTGCCAGCAGCTTATACAGGGACTCCTACGAGCAGTACTTC.

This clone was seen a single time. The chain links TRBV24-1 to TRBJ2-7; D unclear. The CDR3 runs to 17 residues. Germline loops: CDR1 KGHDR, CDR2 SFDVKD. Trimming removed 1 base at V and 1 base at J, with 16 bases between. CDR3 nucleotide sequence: TGTGCCACCAGTGATTTATCGGGTGGTAAGGAGTCCTACGAGCAGTACTTC. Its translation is CATSDLSGGKESYEQYF.

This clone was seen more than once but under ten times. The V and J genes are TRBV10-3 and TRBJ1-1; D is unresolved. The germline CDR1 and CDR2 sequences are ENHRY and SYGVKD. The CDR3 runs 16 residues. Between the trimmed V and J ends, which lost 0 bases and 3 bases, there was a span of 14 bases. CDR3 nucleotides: TGTGCCATCAGTGAGTCATGGGGAGGGCGGGACACTGAAGCTTTCTTT. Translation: CAISESWGGRDTEAFF.